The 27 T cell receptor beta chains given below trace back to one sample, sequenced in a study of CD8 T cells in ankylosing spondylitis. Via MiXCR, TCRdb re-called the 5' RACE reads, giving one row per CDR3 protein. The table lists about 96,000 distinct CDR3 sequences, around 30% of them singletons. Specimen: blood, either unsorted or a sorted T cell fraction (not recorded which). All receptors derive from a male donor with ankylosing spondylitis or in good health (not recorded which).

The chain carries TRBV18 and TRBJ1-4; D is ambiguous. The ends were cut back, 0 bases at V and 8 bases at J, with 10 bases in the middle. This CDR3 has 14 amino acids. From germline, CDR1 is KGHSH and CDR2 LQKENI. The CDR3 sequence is CASSPPDVSEKLFF. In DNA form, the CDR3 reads TGTGCCAGCTCACCACCGGACGTATCCGAAAAACTGTTTTTT.

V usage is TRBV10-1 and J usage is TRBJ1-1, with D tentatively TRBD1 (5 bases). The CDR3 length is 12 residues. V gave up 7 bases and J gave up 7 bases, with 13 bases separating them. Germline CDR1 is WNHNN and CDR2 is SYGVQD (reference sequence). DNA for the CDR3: TGCGCCAGCATACGAGGGGCTGGTGAAGCTTTCTTT. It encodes CASIRGAGEAFF.

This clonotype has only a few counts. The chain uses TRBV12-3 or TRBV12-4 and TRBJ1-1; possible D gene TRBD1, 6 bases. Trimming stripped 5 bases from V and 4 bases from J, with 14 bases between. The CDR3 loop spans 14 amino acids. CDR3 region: CASSLQGGPTEAFF. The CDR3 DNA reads TGTGCCAGCAGTCTTCAAGGGGGTCCCACTGAAGCTTTCTTT.

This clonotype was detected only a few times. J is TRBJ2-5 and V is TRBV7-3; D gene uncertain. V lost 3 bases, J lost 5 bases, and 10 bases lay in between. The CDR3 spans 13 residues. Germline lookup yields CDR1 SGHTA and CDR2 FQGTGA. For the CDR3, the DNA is TGTGCCAGCAGCTTTGGACCTCGGGAGACCCAGTACTTC. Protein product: CASSFGPRETQYF.

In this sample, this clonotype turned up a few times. The chain's CDR3 is CASSEAPTGAQPQHF. The CDR3, as DNA: TGTGCCAGCAGTGAAGCACCGACAGGGGCCCAGCCCCAGCATTTT. The V call is TRBV2, the J call TRBJ1-5; TRBD1 agrees at 8 bases. CDR3 length: 15 amino acids. Germline values: CDR1 SNHLY, CDR2 FYNNEI. Trimming took 0 bases from V and 7 from J; bases not matched to a gene: 5.

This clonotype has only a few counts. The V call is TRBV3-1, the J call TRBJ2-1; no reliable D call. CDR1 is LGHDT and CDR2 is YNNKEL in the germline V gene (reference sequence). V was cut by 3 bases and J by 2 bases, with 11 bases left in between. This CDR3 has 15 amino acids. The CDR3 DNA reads TGTGCCAGCAGCCAGGGTCCAGGTCCCTACAATGAGCAGTTCTTC. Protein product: CASSQGPGPYNEQFF.

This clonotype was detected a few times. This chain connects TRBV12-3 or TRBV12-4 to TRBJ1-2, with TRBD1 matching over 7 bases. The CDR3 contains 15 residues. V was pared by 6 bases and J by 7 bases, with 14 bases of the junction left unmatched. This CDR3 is CASSGTTGTGSGYTF. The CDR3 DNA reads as TGTGCCAGCAGCGGTACGACAGGGACTGGTAGTGGCTACACCTTC.

CDR3 sequence (DNA): TGTGCCATCAAAGGGACGGACACAGATACGCAGTATTTT. It specifies CAIKGTDTDTQYF. This chain joins TRBV10-3 and TRBJ2-3; perhaps D is TRBD1 or TRBD2 (5 bases each). CDR3 length: 13 residues. Germline V lookup: CDR1 ENHRY, CDR2 SYGVKD. Trimming removed 7 bases from V and 2 bases from J, with 10 bases in between.

In nucleotides, the CDR3 is TGCGCCAGCAGCTTGGCCGGTAGCGGGGCATTCAATGAGCAGTTCTTC. This encodes CASSLAGSGAFNEQFF. This chain uses TRBV5-1 with TRBJ2-1; 8 bases align to TRBD2. The germline CDR1 and CDR2 sequences are SGHRS and YFSETQ. This CDR3 has 16 residues. V gave up 0 bases and J gave up 6 bases; unmatched junction bases: 8. The variable domain in full, completed from reference TRBV5-1 and TRBJ2-1, reads KAGVTQTPRYLIKTRGQQVTLSCSPISGHRSVSWYQQTPGQGLQFLFEYFSETQRNKGNFPGRFSGRQFSNSRSEMNVSTLELGDSALYLCASSLAGSGAFNEQFFGPGTRLTVL.

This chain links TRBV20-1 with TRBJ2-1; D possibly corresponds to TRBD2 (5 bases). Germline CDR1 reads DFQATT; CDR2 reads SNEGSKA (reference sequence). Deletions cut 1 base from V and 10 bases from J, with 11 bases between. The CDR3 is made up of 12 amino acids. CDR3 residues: CSARVLAGEQFF. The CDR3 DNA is TGCAGTGCTAGAGTCCTAGCTGGCGAGCAGTTCTTC.

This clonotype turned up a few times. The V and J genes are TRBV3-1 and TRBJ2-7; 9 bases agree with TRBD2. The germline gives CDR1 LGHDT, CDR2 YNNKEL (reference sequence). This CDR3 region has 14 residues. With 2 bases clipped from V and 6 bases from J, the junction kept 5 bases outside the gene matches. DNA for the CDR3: TGTGCCAGCAGCCAACTGACTAGCGGCGGCGAGCAGTACGTC. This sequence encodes CASSQLTSGGEQYV.

In DNA form, the CDR3 reads TGTGCCAGTGGTGCCAGCGTCGGCGATGAGCAGTTCTTC. This translates into CASGASVGDEQFF. J is TRBJ2-1 and V is TRBV19; no firm D call. Germline V gene data show CDR1 as LNHDA and CDR2 as SQIVND (reference sequence). The CDR3 contains 13 residues. V dropped 8 bases and J dropped 8 bases, with 16 bases sitting between them.

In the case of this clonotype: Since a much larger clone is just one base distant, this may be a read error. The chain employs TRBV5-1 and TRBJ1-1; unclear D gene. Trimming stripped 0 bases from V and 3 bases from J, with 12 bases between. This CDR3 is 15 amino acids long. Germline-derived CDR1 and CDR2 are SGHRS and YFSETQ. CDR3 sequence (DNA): TGCGCCAGCAGCTTGGTTGTGGGATGTGACACTGAAGCTTTCTTT. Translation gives CASSLVVGCDTEAFF.

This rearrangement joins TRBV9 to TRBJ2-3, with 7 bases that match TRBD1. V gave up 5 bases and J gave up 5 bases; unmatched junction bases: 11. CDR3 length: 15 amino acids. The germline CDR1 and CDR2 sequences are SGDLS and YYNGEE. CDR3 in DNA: TGTGCCAGCAGTGGGAACGGGGCAGGGGGAGATACGCAGTATTTT. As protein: CASSGNGAGGDTQYF.

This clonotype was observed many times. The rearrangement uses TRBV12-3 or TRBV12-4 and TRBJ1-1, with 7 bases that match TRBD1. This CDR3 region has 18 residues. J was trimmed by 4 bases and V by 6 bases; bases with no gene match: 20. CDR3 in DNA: TGTGCCAGCAGCTCAATACGCGCCTCCGACAGGGAGGGCACTGAAGCTTTCTTT. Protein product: CASSSIRASDREGTEAFF.

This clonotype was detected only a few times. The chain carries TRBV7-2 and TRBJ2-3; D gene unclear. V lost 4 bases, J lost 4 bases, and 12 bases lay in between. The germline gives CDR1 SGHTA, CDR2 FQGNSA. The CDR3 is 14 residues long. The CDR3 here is CASSSRTVPDTQYF. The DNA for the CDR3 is TGTGCCAGCAGCTCCCGGACCGTCCCAGATACGCAGTATTTT.

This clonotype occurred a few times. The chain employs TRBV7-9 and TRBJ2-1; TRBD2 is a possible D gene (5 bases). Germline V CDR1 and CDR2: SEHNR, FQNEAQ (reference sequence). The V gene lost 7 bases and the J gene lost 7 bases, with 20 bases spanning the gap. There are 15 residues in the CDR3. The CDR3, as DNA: TGTGCCAGCACCTATAGCGTCCTGCCCGGGAATGAGCAGTTCTTC. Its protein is CASTYSVLPGNEQFF.

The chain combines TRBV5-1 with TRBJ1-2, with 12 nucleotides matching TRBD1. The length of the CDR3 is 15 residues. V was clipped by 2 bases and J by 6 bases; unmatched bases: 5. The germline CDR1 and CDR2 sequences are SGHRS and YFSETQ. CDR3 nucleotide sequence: TGCGCCAGCAGCTTCCGGGACAGGGGGCGCGATGGCTACACCTTC. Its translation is CASSFRDRGRDGYTF.

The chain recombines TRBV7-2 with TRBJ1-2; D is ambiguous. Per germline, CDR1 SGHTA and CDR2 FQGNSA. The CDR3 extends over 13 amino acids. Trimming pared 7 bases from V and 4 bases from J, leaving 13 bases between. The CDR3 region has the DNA TGTGCCAGCACCCTTGTGCCAGCCTATGGCTACACCTTC. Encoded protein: CASTLVPAYGYTF.

The CDR3 region has the DNA TGTGCCAGCAGTTTTGGCAGGGTGAACACCGGGGAGCTGTTTTTT. It is translated as CASSFGRVNTGELFF. This chain uses TRBV27 with TRBJ2-2; tentatively, D is TRBD1 (5 bases). Germline V gene lookup returns CDR1 MNHEY and CDR2 SMNVEV (reference sequence). Trimming stripped 3 bases from V and 1 base from J, with 9 bases between. The CDR3 consists of 15 residues.

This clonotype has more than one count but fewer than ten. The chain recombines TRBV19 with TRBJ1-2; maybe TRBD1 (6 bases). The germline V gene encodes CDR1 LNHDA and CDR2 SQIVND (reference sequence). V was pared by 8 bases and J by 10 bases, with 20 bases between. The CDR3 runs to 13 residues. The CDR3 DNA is TGTGCCAGTGGACGGGGGCAGGCTAATGCCTACACCTTC. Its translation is CASGRGQANAYTF.

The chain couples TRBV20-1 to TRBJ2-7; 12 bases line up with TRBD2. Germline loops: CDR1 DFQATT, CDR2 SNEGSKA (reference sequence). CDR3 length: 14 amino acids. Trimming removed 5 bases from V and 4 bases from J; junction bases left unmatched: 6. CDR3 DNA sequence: TGCAGTGCTGCAAAGACTAGCGGGAGTTACGAGCAGTACTTC. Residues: CSAAKTSGSYEQYF.

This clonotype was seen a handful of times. CDR3 protein: CSGLINTEAFF. CDR3 in DNA: TGCAGCGGTTTAATAAACACTGAAGCTTTCTTT. The V call is TRBV29-1, the J call TRBJ1-1; D gene uncertain. V was clipped by 7 bases and J by 2 bases, with 8 bases between them. The germline gives CDR1 SQVTM, CDR2 ANQGSEA. This CDR3 has 11 residues.

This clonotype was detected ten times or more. CDR3 coding DNA: TGTGCCAGCAGCAAAGCGGGGGCAGAGACCCAGTACTTC. This encodes CASSKAGAETQYF. This chain joins TRBV11-2 and TRBJ2-5; 8 bases map to TRBD2. Trimming took 5 bases from V and 4 from J; bases not matched to a gene: 3. The CDR3 has 13 amino acids. Looked up from germline, CDR1 is SGHAT and CDR2 is FQNNGV.

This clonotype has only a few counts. The CDR3 is CASSLELAVGFNEQFF. CDR3 in DNA: TGCGCCAGCAGCTTGGAGCTAGCGGTTGGGTTCAATGAGCAGTTCTTC. V is TRBV5-1 and J is TRBJ2-1; 7 bases are shared with TRBD2. The germline gives CDR1 SGHRS, CDR2 YFSETQ. J gave up 6 bases and V 0 bases, and 9 bases lay outside the gene matches. The CDR3 extends over 16 amino acids.

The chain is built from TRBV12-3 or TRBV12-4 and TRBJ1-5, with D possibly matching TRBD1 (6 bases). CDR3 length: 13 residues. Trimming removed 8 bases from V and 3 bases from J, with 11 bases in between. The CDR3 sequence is CASGGANNQPQHF. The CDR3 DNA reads TGTGCCAGCGGGGGGGCAAACAATCAGCCCCAGCATTTT.

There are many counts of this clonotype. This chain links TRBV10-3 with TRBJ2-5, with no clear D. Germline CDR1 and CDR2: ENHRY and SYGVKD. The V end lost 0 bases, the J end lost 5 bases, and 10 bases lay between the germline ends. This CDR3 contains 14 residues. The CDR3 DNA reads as TGTGCCATCAGTGAGTCTTTAGGCAGGGAGACCCAGTACTTC. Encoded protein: CAISESLGRETQYF.